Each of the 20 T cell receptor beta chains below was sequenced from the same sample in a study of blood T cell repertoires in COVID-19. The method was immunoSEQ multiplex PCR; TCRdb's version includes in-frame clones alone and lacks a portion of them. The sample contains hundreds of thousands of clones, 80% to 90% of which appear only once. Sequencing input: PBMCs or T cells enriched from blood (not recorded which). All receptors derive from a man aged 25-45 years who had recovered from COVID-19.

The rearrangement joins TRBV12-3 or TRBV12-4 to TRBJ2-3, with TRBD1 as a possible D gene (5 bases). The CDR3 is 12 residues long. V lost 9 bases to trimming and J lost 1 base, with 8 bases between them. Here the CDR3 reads CARRQCTDTQYF. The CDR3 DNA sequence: TGTGCCAGGAGACAGTGCACAGATACGCAGTATTTT.

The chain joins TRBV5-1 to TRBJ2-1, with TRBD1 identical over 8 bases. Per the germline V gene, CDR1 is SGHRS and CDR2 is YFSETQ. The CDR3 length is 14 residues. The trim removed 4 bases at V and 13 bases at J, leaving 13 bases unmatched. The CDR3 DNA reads TGCGCCAGCAGCCTGGGACAGGTAGAGGCAGCACAGTTCTTC. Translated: CASSLGQVEAAQFF.

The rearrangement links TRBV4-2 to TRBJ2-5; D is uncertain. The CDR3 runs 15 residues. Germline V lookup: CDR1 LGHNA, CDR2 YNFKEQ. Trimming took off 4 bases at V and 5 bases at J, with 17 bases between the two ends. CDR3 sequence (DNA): TGTGCCAGCAGCCTAGGTATAGCCCGTGTCGAGACCCAGTACTTC. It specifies CASSLGIARVETQYF.

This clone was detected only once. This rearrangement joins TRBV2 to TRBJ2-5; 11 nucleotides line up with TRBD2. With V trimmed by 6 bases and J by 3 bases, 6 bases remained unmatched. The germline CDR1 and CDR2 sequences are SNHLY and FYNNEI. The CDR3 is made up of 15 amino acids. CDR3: CASRPGLADKETQYF. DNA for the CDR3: TGTGCCAGCAGGCCGGGACTAGCGGACAAAGAGACCCAGTACTTC.

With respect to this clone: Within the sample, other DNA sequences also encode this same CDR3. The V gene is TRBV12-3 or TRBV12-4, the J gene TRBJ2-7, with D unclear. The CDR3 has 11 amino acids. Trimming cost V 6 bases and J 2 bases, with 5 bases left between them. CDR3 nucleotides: TGTGCCAGCAGCCGGGCCTACGAGCAGTACTTC. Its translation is CASSRAYEQYF.

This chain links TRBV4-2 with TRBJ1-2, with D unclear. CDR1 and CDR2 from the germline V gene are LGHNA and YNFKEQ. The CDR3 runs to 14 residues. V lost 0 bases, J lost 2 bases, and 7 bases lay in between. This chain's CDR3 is CASSQEQENYGYTF. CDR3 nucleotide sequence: TGTGCCAGCAGCCAAGAGCAAGAGAACTATGGCTACACCTTC.

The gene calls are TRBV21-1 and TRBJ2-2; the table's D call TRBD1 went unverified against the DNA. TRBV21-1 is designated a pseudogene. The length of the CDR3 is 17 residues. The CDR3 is CASSKISRAMSTGELFF. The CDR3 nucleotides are TGTGCCAGCAGCAAAATTTCCAGGGCAATGAGCACCGGGGAGCTGTTTTTT.

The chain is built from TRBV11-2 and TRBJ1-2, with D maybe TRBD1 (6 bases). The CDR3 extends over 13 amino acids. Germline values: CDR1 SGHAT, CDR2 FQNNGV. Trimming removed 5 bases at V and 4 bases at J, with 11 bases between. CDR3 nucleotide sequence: TGTGCCAGCAGCATGCAGGGGAGCTATGGCTACACCTTC. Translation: CASSMQGSYGYTF.

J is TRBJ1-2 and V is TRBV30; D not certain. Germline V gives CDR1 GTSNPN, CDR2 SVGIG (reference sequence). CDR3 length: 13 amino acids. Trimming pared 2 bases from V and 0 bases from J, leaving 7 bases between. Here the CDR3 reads CAWSRQANYGYTF. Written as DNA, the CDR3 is TGTGCCTGGAGTAGGCAGGCTAACTATGGCTACACCTTC.

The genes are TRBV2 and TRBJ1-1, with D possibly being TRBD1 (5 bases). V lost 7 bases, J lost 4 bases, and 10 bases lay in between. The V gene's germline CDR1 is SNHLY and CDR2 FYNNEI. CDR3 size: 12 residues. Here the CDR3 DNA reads TGTGCCAGCAATCAGGGTATCACTGAAGCTTTCTTT. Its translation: CASNQGITEAFF.

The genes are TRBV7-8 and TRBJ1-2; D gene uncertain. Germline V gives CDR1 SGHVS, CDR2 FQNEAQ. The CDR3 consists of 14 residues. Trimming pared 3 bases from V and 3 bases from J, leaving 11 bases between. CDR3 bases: TGTGCCAGCAGCTTCTCTGGAGCGGACTATGGCTACACCTTC. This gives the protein CASSFSGADYGYTF.

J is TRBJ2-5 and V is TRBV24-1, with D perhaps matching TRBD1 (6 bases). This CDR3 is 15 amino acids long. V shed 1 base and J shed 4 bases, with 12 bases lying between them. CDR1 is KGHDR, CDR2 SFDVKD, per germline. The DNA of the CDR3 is TGTGCCACCAGTGATTTCGGCAGGGGAGCAGAGACCCAGTACTTC. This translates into CATSDFGRGAETQYF.

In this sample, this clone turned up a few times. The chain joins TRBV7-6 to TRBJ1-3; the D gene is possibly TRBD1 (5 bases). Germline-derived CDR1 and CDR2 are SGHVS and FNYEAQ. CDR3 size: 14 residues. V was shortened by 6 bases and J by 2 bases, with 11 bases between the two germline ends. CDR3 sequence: CASSLTGAGNTIYF. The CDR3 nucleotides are TGTGCCAGCAGTCTTACAGGCGCTGGAAACACCATATATTTT. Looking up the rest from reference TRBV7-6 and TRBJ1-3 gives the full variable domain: GAGVSQSPRYKVTKRGQDVALRCDPISGHVSLYWYRQALGQGPEFLTYFNYEAQQDKSGLPNDRFSAERPEGSISTLTIQRTEQRDSAMYRCASSLTGAGNTIYFGEGSWLTVV.

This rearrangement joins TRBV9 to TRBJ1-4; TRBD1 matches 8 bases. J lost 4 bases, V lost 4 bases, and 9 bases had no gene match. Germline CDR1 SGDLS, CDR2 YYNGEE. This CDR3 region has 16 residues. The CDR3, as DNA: TGTGCCAGCAGCACCCAAGGACAGGGCGTTAATGAAAAACTGTTTTTT. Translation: CASSTQGQGVNEKLFF.

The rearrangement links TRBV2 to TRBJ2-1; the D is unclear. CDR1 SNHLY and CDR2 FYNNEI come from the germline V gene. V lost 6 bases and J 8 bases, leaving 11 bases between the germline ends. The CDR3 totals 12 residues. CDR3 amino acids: CASRGAPDEQFF. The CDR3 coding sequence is TGTGCCAGCAGGGGCGCCCCCGATGAGCAGTTCTTC.

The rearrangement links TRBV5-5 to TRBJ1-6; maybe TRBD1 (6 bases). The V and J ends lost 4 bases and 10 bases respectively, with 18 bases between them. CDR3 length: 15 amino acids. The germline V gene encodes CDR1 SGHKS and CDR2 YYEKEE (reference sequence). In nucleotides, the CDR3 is TGTGCCAGCAGCCCTCTCGGTGGGGGCAACTCACCCCTCCACTTT. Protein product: CASSPLGGGNSPLHF.

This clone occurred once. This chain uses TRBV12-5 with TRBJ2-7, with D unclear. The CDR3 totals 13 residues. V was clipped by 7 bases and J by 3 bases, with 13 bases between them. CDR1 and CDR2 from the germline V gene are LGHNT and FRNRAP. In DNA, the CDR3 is TGTGCTAGTGCCCCAGGAATAAACTACGAGCAGTACTTC. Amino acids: CASAPGINYEQYF. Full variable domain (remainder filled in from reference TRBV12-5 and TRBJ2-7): DARVTQTPRHKVTEMGQEVTMRCQPILGHNTVFWYRQTMMQGLELLAYFRNRAPLDDSGMPKDRFSAEMPDATLATLKIQPSEPRDSAVYFCASAPGINYEQYFGPGTRLTVT.

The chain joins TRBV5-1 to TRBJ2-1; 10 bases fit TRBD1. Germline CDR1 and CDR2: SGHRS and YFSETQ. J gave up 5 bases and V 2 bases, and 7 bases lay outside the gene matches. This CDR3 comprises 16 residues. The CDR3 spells CASSFLPGTGDNEQFF. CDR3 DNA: TGCGCCAGCAGCTTTCTTCCCGGGACAGGGGACAATGAGCAGTTCTTC.

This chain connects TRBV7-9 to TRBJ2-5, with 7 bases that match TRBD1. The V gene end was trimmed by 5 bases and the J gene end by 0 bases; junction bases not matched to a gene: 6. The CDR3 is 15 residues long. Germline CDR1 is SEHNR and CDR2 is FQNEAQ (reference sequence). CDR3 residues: CASSGTGTDQETQYF. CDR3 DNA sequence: TGTGCCAGCAGCGGTACCGGGACAGACCAAGAGACCCAGTACTTC.

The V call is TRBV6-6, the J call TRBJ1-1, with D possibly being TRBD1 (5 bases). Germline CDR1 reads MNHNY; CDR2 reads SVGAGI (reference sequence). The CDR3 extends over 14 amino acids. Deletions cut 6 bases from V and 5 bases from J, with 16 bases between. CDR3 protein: CASRPYQGPTEAFF. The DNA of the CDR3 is TGTGCCAGCAGACCGTATCAGGGCCCAACTGAAGCTTTCTTT.